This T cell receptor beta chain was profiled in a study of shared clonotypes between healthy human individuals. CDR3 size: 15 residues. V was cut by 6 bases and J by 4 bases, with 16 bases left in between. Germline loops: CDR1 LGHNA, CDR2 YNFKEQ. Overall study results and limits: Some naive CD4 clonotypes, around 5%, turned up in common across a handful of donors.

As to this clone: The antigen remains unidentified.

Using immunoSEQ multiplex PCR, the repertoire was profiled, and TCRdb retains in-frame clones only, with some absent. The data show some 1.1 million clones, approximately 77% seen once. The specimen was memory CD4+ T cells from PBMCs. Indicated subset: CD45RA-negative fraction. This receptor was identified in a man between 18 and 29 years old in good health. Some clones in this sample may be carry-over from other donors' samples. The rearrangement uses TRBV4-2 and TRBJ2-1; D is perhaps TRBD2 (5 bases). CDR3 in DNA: TGTGCCAGCAGTCGTTCCTCGGGATTTTACAATGAGCAGTTCTTC. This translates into CASSRSSGFYNEQFF.